This TCR beta chain was sequenced for a study of T-cell reconstitution after alpha-beta-depleted transplantation in children. In this sample, this clonotype turned up many times. Its specificity is unknown. The TCRbeta library was prepared with unique molecular identifiers. In TCRdb, the PCR reads were re-called with MiXCR into one record per CDR3 protein. The sample carries some 550,000 distinct CDR3 sequences, more than 20% recorded once. The V end lost 3 bases, the J end lost 1 base, and 11 bases lay between the germline ends. Germline CDR1 is MNHEY and CDR2 is SMNVEV (reference sequence). This CDR3 spans 15 amino acids. Study-wide results and caveats: Surviving thymic progenitors and recipient T cells were the source of high TCRbeta diversity at day 60 in some patients. Reports say that about two months after transplant, the alpha-beta T cells came out of several hundred graft clones that had expanded. Counts and diversity of T cells one year after transplant came mostly from newly produced T cells.

This clonotype was obtained from a boy younger than two who had a stem cell transplant for acute myeloid leukemia, so the T cells may come from the graft donor. This chain uses TRBV27 with TRBJ2-3; D may be TRBD2 (6 bases). The input for sequencing was PBMCs, mostly from graft donor cells, taken 360 days after TCRalphabeta/CD19-depleted stem cell transplant. The CDR3 region has the DNA TGTGCCAGCAGTTTCTCGTGGGGGGGCACAGATACGCAGTATTTT. Its protein product is CASSFSWGGTDTQYF.